The subject of this entry is one TCR beta chain. As yet, its antigen is unknown. The method was immunoSEQ multiplex PCR; TCRdb's version includes in-frame clones alone and lacks a portion of them. The sample yields 80,000 to 100,000 clones, about 94% seen once. This record belongs to a study of graft-versus-host responses after intestinal transplantation. Whole-study context: Every recipient underwent anti-thymocyte globulin induction, then tacrolimus and steroids for roughly 3 years.

General study findings and limits: The marrow of recipients harbored GvH clones, and ileum or blood showed some of them first. Elevated graft-versus-host to host-versus-graft clonal ratios in allografts were recorded for patients with graft-donor T cell macrochimerism. GvH clone levels peaked in circulation, and this peak was associated with early post-transplant HvG declines.

Germline loops: CDR1 SGDLS, CDR2 YYNGEE. This CDR3 is built from 16 residues. Trimming removed 4 bases from V and 4 bases from J; junction bases left unmatched: 12. The specimen was unstimulated CD4+ T cells sorted from spleen or lymph node cells, collected before intestinal transplant. The source of this sequence is a human donor who received an intestinal transplant. This chain links TRBV9 with TRBJ2-3; 7 bases match TRBD1. CDR3 protein: CASSLETGLLADTQYF. DNA of the CDR3: TGTGCCAGCAGCCTTGAGACAGGGCTATTGGCAGATACGCAGTATTTT.